This note documents a single T cell receptor beta chain sequence. Generated by immunoSEQ multiplex PCR, the TCRdb table keeps only in-frame clones and is missing some. Seen here are hundreds of thousands of clones, around 89% observed once, and the top ten hold over 0.95%. The sample comes from a study of blood T cell repertoires in COVID-19. Across the whole study: PBMCs, B-cell-depleted T cells, or T cells were the source of the cDNA or gDNA that made up the material.

This CDR3 contains 14 residues. Trimming removed 3 bases from V and 0 bases from J, with 7 bases in between. Per the germline V gene, CDR1 is LNHNV and CDR2 is YYDKDF (reference sequence). The sequenced material came from PBMCs or T cells enriched from blood (not recorded which). The receptor was isolated from a man aged 18 to 30 who had recovered from COVID-19. The rearrangement joins TRBV15 to TRBJ2-3; D ambiguous. Here the CDR3 reads CATSSGSSTDTQYF. The DNA for the CDR3 is TGTGCCACCAGCAGCGGGTCTAGCACAGATACGCAGTATTTT. The full variable domain, with the rest looked up from reference TRBV15 and TRBJ2-3, is DAMVIQNPRYQVTQFGKPVTLSCSQTLNHNVMYWYQQKSSQAPKLLFHYYDKDFNNEADTPDNFQSRRPNTSFCFLDIRSPGLGDTAMYLCATSSGSSTDTQYFGPGTRLTVL.